This is a list of T cell receptor beta chains from one sample in a study of graft-versus-host responses after intestinal transplantation. Sequenced by immunoSEQ multiplex PCR; TCRdb stores in-frame clones only, minus some. The table shows around 84,000 clones, with roughly four fifths occurring only once. No cognate antigen is known for these TCRs. The material sequenced was unstimulated CD8+ T cells sorted from spleen or lymph node cells, taken before intestinal transplant. All receptors come from a human donor who received an intestinal transplant. CDR3s include the opening cysteine and the closing phenylalanine or tryptophan. Each record gives: D gene, clone size, V gene, J gene, CDR3 protein, CDR3 DNA. The D gene is left open where the match is weak. Clone size, where shown, is once, few, many, or a class for clones that have expanded.

D gene: NA
clone size: NA
V gene: TRBV4-1
J gene: TRBJ1-6
CDR3 protein: CASSQDPEGVSSPLHF
CDR3 DNA: TGCGCCAGCAGCCAAGATCCTGAAGGGGTAAGCTCACCCCTCCACTTT

D gene: NA
clone size: NA
V gene: TRBV4-1
J gene: TRBJ2-2
CDR3 protein: CASSQDSHTGELFF
CDR3 DNA: TGCGCCAGCAGCCAAGATAGTCACACCGGGGAGCTGTTTTTT

D gene: NA
clone size: NA
V gene: TRBV4-2
J gene: TRBJ2-2
CDR3 protein: CASSQDSRSKSRELFF
CDR3 DNA: TGTGCCAGCAGCCAAGATAGTAGGTCCAAGTCCCGGGAGCTGTTTTTT

D gene: NA
clone size: NA
V gene: TRBV5-4
J gene: TRBJ2-5
CDR3 protein: CASSSTAGLQETQYF
CDR3 DNA: TGTGCCAGCAGCTCAACAGCCGGCCTCCAAGAGACCCAGTACTTC

D gene: TRBD1
clone size: NA
V gene: TRBV7-2
J gene: TRBJ2-5
CDR3 protein: CASSLKDRVIQETQYF
CDR3 DNA: TGTGCCAGCAGCTTGAAGGACAGGGTGATCCAAGAGACCCAGTACTTC

D gene: TRBD2
clone size: NA
V gene: TRBV9
J gene: TRBJ2-1
CDR3 protein: CASTRLADSYNEQFF
CDR3 DNA: TGTGCCAGCACCCGACTAGCGGACTCCTACAATGAGCAGTTCTTC

D gene: TRBD1
clone size: few
V gene: TRBV11-3
J gene: TRBJ2-1
CDR3 protein: CASSPRQGLPNNEQFF
CDR3 DNA: TGTGCCAGCAGCCCCAGACAGGGTCTGCCAAACAATGAGCAGTTCTTC

D gene: NA
clone size: NA
V gene: TRBV13
J gene: TRBJ2-4
CDR3 protein: CASSLGRQPGYF
CDR3 DNA: TGTGCCAGCAGCTTAGGCCGACAGCCGGGGTACTTC

D gene: NA
clone size: NA
V gene: TRBV19
J gene: TRBJ2-1
CDR3 protein: CASSIAGSLYNEQFF
CDR3 DNA: TGTGCCAGTAGTATAGCGGGGTCCCTATACAATGAGCAGTTCTTC

D gene: TRBD1
clone size: NA
V gene: TRBV6-5
J gene: TRBJ1-1
CDR3 protein: CASSYSRTGVTEAFF
CDR3 DNA: TGTGCCAGCAGTTACTCTCGGACAGGGGTCACTGAAGCTTTCTTT

D gene: NA
clone size: once
V gene: TRBV4-1
J gene: TRBJ1-2
CDR3 protein: CASSQVSRRYGYTF
CDR3 DNA: TGCGCCAGCAGCCAAGTATCAAGACGATATGGCTACACCTTC

D gene: NA
clone size: NA
V gene: TRBV19
J gene: TRBJ1-1
CDR3 protein: CASRIFGTGGTEAFF
CDR3 DNA: TGTGCCAGTAGGATATTCGGGACGGGAGGCACTGAAGCTTTCTTT

D gene: NA
clone size: NA
V gene: TRBV7-9
J gene: TRBJ2-4
CDR3 protein: CASSLGVGKRAKNIQYF
CDR3 DNA: TGTGCCAGCAGCTTAGGGGTCGGGAAGAGGGCCAAAAACATTCAGTACTTC

D gene: TRBD2
clone size: NA
V gene: TRBV28
J gene: TRBJ2-7
CDR3 protein: CASSLSSGDEQYF
CDR3 DNA: TGTGCCAGCAGTTTAAGTAGCGGGGATGAGCAGTACTTC

D gene: NA
clone size: NA
V gene: TRBV7-8
J gene: TRBJ2-5
CDR3 protein: CASSFQETQYF
CDR3 DNA: TGTGCCAGCAGCTTCCAAGAGACCCAGTACTTC

D gene: NA
clone size: NA
V gene: TRBV30
J gene: TRBJ1-5
CDR3 protein: CAWSGFSLNQPQHF
CDR3 DNA: TGTGCCTGGAGTGGTTTCAGCCTCAATCAGCCCCAGCATTTT

D gene: NA
clone size: NA
V gene: TRBV9
J gene: TRBJ2-3
CDR3 protein: CASSPETLPSSDTQYF
CDR3 DNA: TGTGCCAGCAGCCCTGAGACACTTCCCTCCTCGGATACGCAGTATTTT

D gene: TRBD1
clone size: NA
V gene: TRBV9
J gene: TRBJ2-2
CDR3 protein: CASSVAGGATGELFF
CDR3 DNA: TGTGCCAGCAGCGTAGCAGGGGGCGCCACCGGGGAGCTGTTTTTT

D gene: TRBD1
clone size: NA
V gene: TRBV18
J gene: TRBJ1-5
CDR3 protein: CASRDRKAQPQHF
CDR3 DNA: TGTGCCAGCCGGGACAGGAAAGCTCAGCCCCAGCATTTT

D gene: NA
clone size: NA
V gene: TRBV25-1
J gene: TRBJ1-1
CDR3 protein: CASSALDGNTEAFF
CDR3 DNA: TGTGCCAGCAGTGCTTTGGACGGGAACACTGAAGCTTTCTTT

D gene: NA
clone size: NA
V gene: TRBV10-3
J gene: TRBJ2-7
CDR3 protein: CASTGGVPYEQYF
CDR3 DNA: TGTGCCTCCACTGGTGGGGTGCCCTACGAGCAGTACTTC

D gene: NA
clone size: NA
V gene: TRBV6-6
J gene: TRBJ2-3
CDR3 protein: CASSYGRSGTDTQYF
CDR3 DNA: TGTGCCAGCAGTTACGGGCGCTCTGGCACAGATACGCAGTATTTT

D gene: NA
clone size: NA
V gene: TRBV7-9
J gene: TRBJ2-5
CDR3 protein: CASSLGGKETQYF
CDR3 DNA: TGTGCCAGCAGCTTGGGCGGGAAAGAGACCCAGTACTTC

D gene: TRBD1
clone size: NA
V gene: TRBV7-9
J gene: TRBJ1-1
CDR3 protein: CASSPDRLMDTEAFF
CDR3 DNA: TGTGCCAGCAGCCCGGACAGGCTGATGGACACTGAAGCTTTCTTT

D gene: NA
clone size: NA
V gene: TRBV5-1
J gene: TRBJ2-1
CDR3 protein: CASSFERDEQFF
CDR3 DNA: TGCGCCAGCAGCTTCGAGAGGGATGAGCAGTTCTTC

D gene: NA
clone size: few
V gene: TRBV6-1
J gene: TRBJ2-7
CDR3 protein: CASSDFGGAYEQYF
CDR3 DNA: TGTGCCAGCAGTGACTTCGGGGGTGCCTACGAGCAGTACTTC

D gene: TRBD1
clone size: NA
V gene: TRBV5-1
J gene: TRBJ2-7
CDR3 protein: CASSFYRDRSFYEQYF
CDR3 DNA: TGCGCCAGCAGCTTTTACCGGGACAGGAGTTTTTACGAGCAGTACTTC

D gene: NA
clone size: NA
V gene: TRBV14
J gene: TRBJ2-7
CDR3 protein: CASSQGTWEQYF
CDR3 DNA: TGTGCCAGCAGCCAAGGGACTTGGGAGCAGTACTTC

D gene: NA
clone size: once
V gene: TRBV4-2
J gene: TRBJ2-7
CDR3 protein: CASSQELGQSSYEQYF
CDR3 DNA: TGTGCCAGCAGCCAAGAGCTTGGGCAGAGCTCCTACGAGCAGTACTTC

D gene: NA
clone size: NA
V gene: TRBV2
J gene: TRBJ2-7
CDR3 protein: CASSDHTGNMYEQYF
CDR3 DNA: TGTGCCAGCAGTGATCATACAGGGAATATGTACGAGCAGTACTTC

D gene: TRBD2
clone size: NA
V gene: TRBV6-1
J gene: TRBJ2-7
CDR3 protein: CASSTGLVGMHEQYF
CDR3 DNA: TGTGCCAGCAGTACAGGACTAGTAGGGATGCACGAGCAGTACTTC

D gene: TRBD2
clone size: NA
V gene: TRBV11-2
J gene: TRBJ2-3
CDR3 protein: CATLGGNTDTQYF
CDR3 DNA: TGTGCCACCCTGGGGGGGAACACAGATACGCAGTATTTT

D gene: NA
clone size: NA
V gene: TRBV11-3
J gene: TRBJ1-6
CDR3 protein: CASSLGVQSLFPPLHF
CDR3 DNA: TGTGCCAGCAGCTTAGGGGTACAGTCGTTGTTCCCACCCCTCCACTTT

D gene: NA
clone size: few
V gene: TRBV12-5
J gene: TRBJ2-7
CDR3 protein: CASGLRDSYEQYF
CDR3 DNA: TGTGCTAGTGGCCTCAGGGACTCCTACGAGCAGTACTTC

D gene: NA
clone size: NA
V gene: TRBV7-3
J gene: TRBJ1-5
CDR3 protein: CASSLGHNQPQHF
CDR3 DNA: TGTGCCAGCAGCTTAGGACACAATCAGCCCCAGCATTTT

D gene: NA
clone size: few
V gene: TRBV6-8
J gene: TRBJ2-7
CDR3 protein: CASSYWGREQYF
CDR3 DNA: TGTGCCAGCAGTTACTGGGGGCGCGAGCAGTACTTC

D gene: NA
clone size: NA
V gene: TRBV29-1
J gene: TRBJ2-7
CDR3 protein: CSVARGIAGDPIPYEQYF
CDR3 DNA: TGCAGCGTTGCAAGGGGGATAGCGGGTGATCCAATACCCTACGAGCAGTACTTC

D gene: TRBD1
clone size: NA
V gene: TRBV5-4
J gene: TRBJ2-2
CDR3 protein: CASSLRGQTAGELFF
CDR3 DNA: TGTGCCAGCAGCTTGAGGGGACAGACGGCGGGGGAGCTGTTTTTT

D gene: NA
clone size: NA
V gene: TRBV4-1
J gene: TRBJ1-6
CDR3 protein: CASSQDSLGARLISF
CDR3 DNA: TGCGCCAGCAGCCAAGATAGTTTAGGGGCGCGGTTAATCTCCTTT

D gene: TRBD2
clone size: NA
V gene: TRBV7-9
J gene: TRBJ2-1
CDR3 protein: CASSPLIAGSPDNEQFF
CDR3 DNA: TGTGCCAGCAGCCCCCTGATAGCGGGATCACCCGACAATGAGCAGTTCTTC

D gene: NA
clone size: NA
V gene: TRBV4-1
J gene: TRBJ2-7
CDR3 protein: CASSHPGAPEQYF
CDR3 DNA: TGCGCCAGCAGCCATCCGGGAGCCCCCGAGCAGTACTTC

D gene: NA
clone size: NA
V gene: TRBV30
J gene: TRBJ1-6
CDR3 protein: CAWTENSPLHF
CDR3 DNA: TGTGCCTGGACGGAAAATTCACCCCTCCACTTT

D gene: NA
clone size: NA
V gene: TRBV6-1
J gene: TRBJ2-1
CDR3 protein: CASSETSSYNEQFF
CDR3 DNA: TGTGCCAGCAGTGAGACCAGCTCCTACAATGAGCAGTTCTTC

D gene: NA
clone size: few
V gene: TRBV4-1
J gene: TRBJ1-2
CDR3 protein: CASSHPPRGSAPNVNYGYTF
CDR3 DNA: TGCGCCAGCAGCCACCCTCCCCGGGGCTCGGCCCCTAATGTTAACTATGGCTACACCTTC

D gene: TRBD2
clone size: few
V gene: TRBV5-4
J gene: TRBJ2-5
CDR3 protein: CASRLGAGGPGETQYF
CDR3 DNA: TGTGCCAGCAGACTAGGAGCGGGAGGGCCGGGAGAGACCCAGTACTTC

D gene: TRBD2
clone size: NA
V gene: TRBV28
J gene: TRBJ2-7
CDR3 protein: CASSLSSGRAVEQYF
CDR3 DNA: TGTGCCAGCAGTTTAAGTAGCGGGAGGGCCGTCGAGCAGTACTTC

D gene: TRBD2
clone size: NA
V gene: TRBV7-6
J gene: TRBJ2-3
CDR3 protein: CASSSYVPNWSGSADTQYF
CDR3 DNA: TGTGCCAGCAGCTCTTACGTTCCGAATTGGAGCGGGAGTGCAGATACGCAGTATTTT

D gene: TRBD2
clone size: NA
V gene: TRBV30
J gene: TRBJ2-1
CDR3 protein: CAWSLGTRLADYNEQFF
CDR3 DNA: TGTGCCTGGAGTTTAGGCACGCGACTAGCGGACTACAATGAGCAGTTCTTC

D gene: NA
clone size: NA
V gene: TRBV6-5
J gene: TRBJ2-3
CDR3 protein: CASSYSKVTDTQYF
CDR3 DNA: TGTGCCAGCAGTTACTCGAAAGTAACAGATACGCAGTATTTT

D gene: TRBD1
clone size: NA
V gene: TRBV11-2
J gene: TRBJ1-1
CDR3 protein: CASRPPVTGSEAFF
CDR3 DNA: TGTGCCAGCAGACCCCCCGTGACAGGGAGTGAAGCTTTCTTT